This TCR beta chain came from a study of T cell responses to AZD1222 COVID-19 vaccine. Whole-study findings and limits: Donors were chiefly white British, with a greater number of females, and clonal diversity was perhaps underestimated.

This clone was detected once. Antigen: not known. Data came from immunoSEQ multiplex PCR; TCRdb stores just in-frame clones and leaves some out. This sample has some 150,000 clones, with 93% found just once. The TCR comes from an adult in good health. The sample was peripheral blood, taken on day 0 of AZD1222 vaccination.

The CDR3 spells CSVVGAPPDTQYF. CDR3 nucleotides: TGCAGCGTTGTAGGAGCCCCCCCAGATACGCAGTATTTT. This chain joins TRBV29-1 and TRBJ2-3; D not resolved. The CDR3 loop spans 13 amino acids. Deletions cut 4 bases from V and 4 bases from J, with 12 bases between. CDR1 is SQVTM and CDR2 is ANQGSEA in the germline V gene.